This T cell receptor (beta chain) derives from a study of T cell clones after liver transplantation. General study points: A larger donor-reactive than third-party decline suggested partial antigen-specific deletion.

The protocol was immunoSEQ multiplex PCR, while the TCRdb copy is restricted to in-frame clones and leaves out a portion. Of 20,000 to 25,000 clones detected, about four fifths appear once; the ten largest clones hold around a third. V dropped 6 bases and J dropped 0 bases, with 9 bases sitting between them. There are 14 residues in the CDR3. Germline lookup yields CDR1 MNHNS and CDR2 SASEGT. About this clone: Its antigen is as yet unknown.

The sample in question was CD8+ T cells from blood, obtained 54 months after liver transplant. This sequence joins TRBV6-1 and TRBJ1-5; D is possibly TRBD1 (5 bases). This TCR was sampled from a human patient who received a liver transplant. The graft donor may have contributed some T cells. The CDR3 coding sequence is TGTGCCAGCAGGCAGGGAAATAGCAATCAGCCCCAGCATTTT. Encoded protein: CASRQGNSNQPQHF.